This T cell receptor beta chain was observed in a study of blood T cell repertoires in COVID-19. CDR3 size: 15 residues. The ends were cut back, 3 bases at V and 9 bases at J, with 18 bases in the middle. The germline gives CDR1 GTSNPN, CDR2 SVGIG (reference sequence). Profiling relied on immunoSEQ multiplex PCR, and the TCRdb table lists in-frame clones only, not all of them. The table records around 220,000 clones, 88% of them present only once. The J gene is TRBJ1-6, the V gene TRBV30; no clear D. The receptor's source is a woman in her thirties or forties who had recovered from COVID-19. The specimen sequenced was peripheral blood. The CDR3 spells CAWRTLGVGGSPLHF. CDR3 DNA sequence: TGTGCCTGGAGGACCCTCGGGGTGGGAGGTTCACCCCTCCACTTT.